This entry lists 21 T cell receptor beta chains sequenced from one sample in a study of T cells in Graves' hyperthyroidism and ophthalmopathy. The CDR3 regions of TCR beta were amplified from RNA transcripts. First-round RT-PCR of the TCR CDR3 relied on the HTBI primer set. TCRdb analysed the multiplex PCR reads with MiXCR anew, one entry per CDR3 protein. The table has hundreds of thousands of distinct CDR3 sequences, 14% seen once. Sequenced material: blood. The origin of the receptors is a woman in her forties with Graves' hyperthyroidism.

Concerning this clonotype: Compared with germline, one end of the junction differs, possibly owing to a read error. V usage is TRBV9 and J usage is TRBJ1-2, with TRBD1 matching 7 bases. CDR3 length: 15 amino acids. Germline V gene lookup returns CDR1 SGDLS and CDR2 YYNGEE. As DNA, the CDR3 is TGTGCCGGCAGCATGCCGACAGGGACTAACTATGGCTACACCTTC. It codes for CAGSMPTGTNYGYTF. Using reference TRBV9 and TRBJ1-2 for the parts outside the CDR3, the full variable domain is DSGVTQTPKHLITATGQRVTLRCSPRSGDLSVYWYQQSLDQGLQFLIQYYNGEERAKGNILERFSAQQFPDLHSELNLSSLELGDSALYFCAGSMPTGTNYGYTFGSGTRLTVV.

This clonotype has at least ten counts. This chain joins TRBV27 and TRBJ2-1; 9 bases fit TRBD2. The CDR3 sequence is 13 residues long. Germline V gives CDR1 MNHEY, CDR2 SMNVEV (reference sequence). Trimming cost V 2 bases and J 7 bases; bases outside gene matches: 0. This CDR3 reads CASSLLAGNEQFF. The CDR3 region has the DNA TGTGCCAGCAGTTTACTAGCGGGGAATGAGCAGTTCTTC.

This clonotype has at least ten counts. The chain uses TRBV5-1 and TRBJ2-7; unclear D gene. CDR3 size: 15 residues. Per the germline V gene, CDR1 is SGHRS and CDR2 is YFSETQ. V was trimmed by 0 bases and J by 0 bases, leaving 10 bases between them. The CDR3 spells CASSLETASSYEQYF. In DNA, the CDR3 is TGCGCCAGCAGCTTGGAGACGGCGAGCTCCTACGAGCAGTACTTC.

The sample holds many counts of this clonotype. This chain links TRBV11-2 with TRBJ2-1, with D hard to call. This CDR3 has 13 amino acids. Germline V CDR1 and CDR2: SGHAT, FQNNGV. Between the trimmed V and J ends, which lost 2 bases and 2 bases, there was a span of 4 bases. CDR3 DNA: TGTGCCAGCAGCTTAAGGACCTACAATGAGCAGTTCTTC. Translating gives CASSLRTYNEQFF.

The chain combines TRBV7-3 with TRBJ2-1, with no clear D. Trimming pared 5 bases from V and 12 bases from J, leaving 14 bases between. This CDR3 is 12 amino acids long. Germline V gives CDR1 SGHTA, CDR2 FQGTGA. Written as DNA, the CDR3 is TGTGCCAGCAGCCGGGTCGAATCGGGGCAGTTCTTC. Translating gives CASSRVESGQFF.

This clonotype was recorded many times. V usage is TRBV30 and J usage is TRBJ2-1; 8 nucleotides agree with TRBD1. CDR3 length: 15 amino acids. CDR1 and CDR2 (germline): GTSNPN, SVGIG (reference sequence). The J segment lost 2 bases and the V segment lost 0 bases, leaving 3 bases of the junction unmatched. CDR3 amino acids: CAWSVSQGAYNEQFF. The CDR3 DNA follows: TGTGCCTGGAGTGTTTCACAGGGGGCCTACAATGAGCAGTTCTTC. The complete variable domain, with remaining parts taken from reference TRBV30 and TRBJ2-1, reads SQTIHQWPATLVQPVGSPLSLECTVEGTSNPNLYWYRQAAGRGLQLLFYSVGIGQISSEVPQNLSASRPQDRQFILSSKKLLLSDSGFYLCAWSVSQGAYNEQFFGPGTRLTVL.

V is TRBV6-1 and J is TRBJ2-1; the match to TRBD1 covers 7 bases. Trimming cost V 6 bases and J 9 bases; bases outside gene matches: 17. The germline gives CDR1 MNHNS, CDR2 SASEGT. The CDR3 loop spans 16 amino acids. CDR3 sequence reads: CASRSGQAQVQGEQFF. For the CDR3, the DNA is TGTGCCAGCAGATCTGGACAGGCCCAGGTCCAAGGTGAGCAGTTCTTC.

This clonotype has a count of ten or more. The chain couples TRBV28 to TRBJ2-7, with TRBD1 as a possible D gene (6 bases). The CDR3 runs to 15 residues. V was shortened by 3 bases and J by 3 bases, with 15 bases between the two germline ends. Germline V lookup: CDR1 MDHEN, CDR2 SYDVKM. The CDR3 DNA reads TGTGCCAGCAGTTTGGCGAAAGGACAGTTCTACGAGCAGTACTTC. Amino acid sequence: CASSLAKGQFYEQYF.

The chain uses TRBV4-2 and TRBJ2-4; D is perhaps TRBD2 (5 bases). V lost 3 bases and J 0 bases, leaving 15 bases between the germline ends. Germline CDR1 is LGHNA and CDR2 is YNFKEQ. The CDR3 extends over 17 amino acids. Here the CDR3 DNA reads TGTGCCAGCAGCCAGGGTTCGGGGTCCTTAGCCAAAAACATTCAGTACTTC. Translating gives CASSQGSGSLAKNIQYF.

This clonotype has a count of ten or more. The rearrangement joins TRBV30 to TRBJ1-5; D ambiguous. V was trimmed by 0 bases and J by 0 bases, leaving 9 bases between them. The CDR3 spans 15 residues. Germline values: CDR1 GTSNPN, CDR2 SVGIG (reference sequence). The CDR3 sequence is CAWSVREYSNQPQHF. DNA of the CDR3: TGTGCCTGGAGTGTACGGGAGTATAGCAATCAGCCCCAGCATTTT.

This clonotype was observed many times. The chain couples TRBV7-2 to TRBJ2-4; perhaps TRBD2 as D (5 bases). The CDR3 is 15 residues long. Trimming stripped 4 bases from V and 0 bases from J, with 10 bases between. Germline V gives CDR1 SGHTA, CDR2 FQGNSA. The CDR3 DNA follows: TGTGCCAGCAGCTCCGGACTGCTAGCCAAAAACATTCAGTACTTC. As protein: CASSSGLLAKNIQYF.

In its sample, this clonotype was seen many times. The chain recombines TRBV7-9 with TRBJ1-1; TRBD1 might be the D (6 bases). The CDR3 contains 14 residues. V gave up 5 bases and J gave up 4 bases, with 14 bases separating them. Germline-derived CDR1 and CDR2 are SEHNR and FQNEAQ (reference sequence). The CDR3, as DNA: TGTGCCAGCAGCCGAGGACAGTGGGGCACTGAAGCTTTCTTT. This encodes CASSRGQWGTEAFF.

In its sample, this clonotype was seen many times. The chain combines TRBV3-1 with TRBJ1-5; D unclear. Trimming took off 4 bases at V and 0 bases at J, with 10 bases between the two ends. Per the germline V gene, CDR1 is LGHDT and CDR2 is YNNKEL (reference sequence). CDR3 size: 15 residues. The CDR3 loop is CASSPYQYSNQPQHF. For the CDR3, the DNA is TGTGCCAGCAGCCCTTACCAATATAGCAATCAGCCCCAGCATTTT.

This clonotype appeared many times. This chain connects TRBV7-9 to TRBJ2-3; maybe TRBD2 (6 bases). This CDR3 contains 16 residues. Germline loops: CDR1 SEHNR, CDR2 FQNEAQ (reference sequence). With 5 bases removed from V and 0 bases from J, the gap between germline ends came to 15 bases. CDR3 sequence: CASSPKEGPSTDTQYF. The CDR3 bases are TGTGCCAGCAGCCCCAAGGAGGGGCCTAGCACAGATACGCAGTATTTT.

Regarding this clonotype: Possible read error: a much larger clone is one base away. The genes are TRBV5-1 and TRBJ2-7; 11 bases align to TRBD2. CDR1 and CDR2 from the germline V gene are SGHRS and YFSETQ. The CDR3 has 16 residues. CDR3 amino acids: CASSLLAGGPGYERYF. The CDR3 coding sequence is TGCGCCAGCAGCTTGCTAGCGGGAGGCCCCGGCTACGAGCGGTACTTC.

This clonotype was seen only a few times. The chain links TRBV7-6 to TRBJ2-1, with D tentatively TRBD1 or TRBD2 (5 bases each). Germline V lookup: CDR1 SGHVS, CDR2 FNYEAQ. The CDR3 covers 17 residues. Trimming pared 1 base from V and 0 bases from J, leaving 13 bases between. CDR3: CASSLGPGASSYNEQFF. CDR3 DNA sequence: TGTGCCAGCAGCTTAGGCCCCGGGGCGAGCTCCTACAATGAGCAGTTCTTC.

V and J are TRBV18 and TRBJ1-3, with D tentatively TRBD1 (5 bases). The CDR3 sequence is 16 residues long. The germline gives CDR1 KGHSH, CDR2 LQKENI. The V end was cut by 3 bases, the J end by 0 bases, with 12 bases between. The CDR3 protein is CASSPPGQSSGNTIYF. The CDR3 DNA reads TGTGCCAGCTCACCTCCGGGGCAGAGCTCTGGAAACACCATATATTTT.

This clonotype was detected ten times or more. The CDR3 loop is CAWGQGGYEQYF. DNA for the CDR3: TGTGCCTGGGGACAGGGGGGCTACGAGCAGTACTTC. This chain uses TRBV30 with TRBJ2-7; 10 nucleotides agree with TRBD1. V shed 5 bases, J shed 3 bases, and the junction held 1 base outside the gene matches. The CDR3 consists of 12 residues. The V gene's germline CDR1 is GTSNPN and CDR2 SVGIG (reference sequence).

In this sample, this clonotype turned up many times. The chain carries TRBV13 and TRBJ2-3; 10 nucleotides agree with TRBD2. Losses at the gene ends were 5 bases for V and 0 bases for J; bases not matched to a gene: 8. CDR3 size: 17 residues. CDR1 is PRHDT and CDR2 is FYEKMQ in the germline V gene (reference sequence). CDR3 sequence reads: CASSRASGSLSTDTQYF. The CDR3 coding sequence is TGTGCCAGCAGCCGGGCTAGCGGGAGCCTAAGCACAGATACGCAGTATTTT. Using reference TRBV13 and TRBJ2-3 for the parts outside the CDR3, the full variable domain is AAGVIQSPRHLIKEKRETATLKCYPIPRHDTVYWYQQGPGQDPQFLISFYEKMQSDKGSIPDRFSAQQFSDYHSELNMSSLELGDSALYFCASSRASGSLSTDTQYFGPGTRLTVL.

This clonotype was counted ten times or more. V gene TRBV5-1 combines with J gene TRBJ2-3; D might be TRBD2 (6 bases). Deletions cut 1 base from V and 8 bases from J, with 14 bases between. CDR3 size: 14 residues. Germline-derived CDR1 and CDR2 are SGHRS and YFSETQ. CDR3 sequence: CASSLSLAWCTQYF. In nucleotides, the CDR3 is TGCGCCAGCAGCTTGAGCCTAGCGTGGTGTACGCAGTATTTT.

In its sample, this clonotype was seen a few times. CDR3 DNA: TGTGCCAGCGGAACAGGGATTAACACCGGGGAGCTGTTTTTT. Translated, it gives CASGTGINTGELFF. The chain joins TRBV12-3 or TRBV12-4 to TRBJ2-2; D possibly corresponds to TRBD1 (6 bases). Trimming cost V 8 bases and J 2 bases, with 12 bases left between them. The CDR3 covers 14 residues.